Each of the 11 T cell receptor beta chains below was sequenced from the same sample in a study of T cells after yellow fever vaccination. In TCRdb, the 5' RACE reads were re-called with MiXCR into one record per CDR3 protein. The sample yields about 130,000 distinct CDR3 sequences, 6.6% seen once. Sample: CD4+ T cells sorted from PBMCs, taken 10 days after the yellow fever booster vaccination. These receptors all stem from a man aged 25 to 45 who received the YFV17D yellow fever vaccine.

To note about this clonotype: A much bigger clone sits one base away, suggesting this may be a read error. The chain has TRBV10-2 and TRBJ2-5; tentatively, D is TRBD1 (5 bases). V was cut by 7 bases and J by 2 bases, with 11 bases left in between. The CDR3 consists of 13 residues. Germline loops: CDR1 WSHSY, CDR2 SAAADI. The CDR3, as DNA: TGCGCCAGCAAGATACCAGGGCAAGAGACCCAGTACTTC. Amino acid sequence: CASKIPGQETQYF.

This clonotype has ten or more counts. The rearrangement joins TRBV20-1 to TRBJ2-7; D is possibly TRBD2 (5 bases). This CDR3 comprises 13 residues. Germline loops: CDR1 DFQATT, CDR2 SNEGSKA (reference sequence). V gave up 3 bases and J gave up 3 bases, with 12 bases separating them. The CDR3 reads CSASARSGYEQYF. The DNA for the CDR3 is TGCAGTGCTAGTGCTCGAAGCGGCTACGAGCAGTACTTC.

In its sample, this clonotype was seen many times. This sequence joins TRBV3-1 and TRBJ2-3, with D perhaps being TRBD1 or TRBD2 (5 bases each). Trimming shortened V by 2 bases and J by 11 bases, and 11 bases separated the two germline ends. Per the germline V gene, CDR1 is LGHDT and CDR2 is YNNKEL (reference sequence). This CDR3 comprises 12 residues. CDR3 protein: CASSQLGVEQYF. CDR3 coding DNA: TGTGCCAGCAGCCAACTGGGGGTGGAGCAGTATTTT.

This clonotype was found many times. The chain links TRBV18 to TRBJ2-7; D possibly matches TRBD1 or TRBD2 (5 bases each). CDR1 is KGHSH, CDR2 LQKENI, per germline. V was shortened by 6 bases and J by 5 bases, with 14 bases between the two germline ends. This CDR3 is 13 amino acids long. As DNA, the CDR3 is TGTGCCAGCTCCATGGGACGATTGGACGAGCAGTACTTC. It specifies CASSMGRLDEQYF.

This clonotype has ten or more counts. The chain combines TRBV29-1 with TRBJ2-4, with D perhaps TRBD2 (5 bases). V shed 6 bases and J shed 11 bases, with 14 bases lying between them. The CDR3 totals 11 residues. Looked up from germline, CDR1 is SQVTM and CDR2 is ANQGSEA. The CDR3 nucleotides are TGCAGCGTGCAGCGAGGGATAGTTCAGTACTTC. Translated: CSVQRGIVQYF.

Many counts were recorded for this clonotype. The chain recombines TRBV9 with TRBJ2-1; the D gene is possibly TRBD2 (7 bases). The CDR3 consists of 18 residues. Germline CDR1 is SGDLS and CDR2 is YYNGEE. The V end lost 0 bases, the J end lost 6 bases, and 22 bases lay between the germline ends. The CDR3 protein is CASSVDEIRGAWVNEQFF. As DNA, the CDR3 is TGTGCCAGCAGCGTAGATGAAATTCGGGGGGCTTGGGTCAATGAGCAGTTCTTC.

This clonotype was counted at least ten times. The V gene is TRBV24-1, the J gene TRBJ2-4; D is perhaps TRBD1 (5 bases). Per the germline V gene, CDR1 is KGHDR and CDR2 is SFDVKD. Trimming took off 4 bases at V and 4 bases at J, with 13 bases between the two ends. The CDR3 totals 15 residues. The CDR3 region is CATSEVDSVKNIQYF. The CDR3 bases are TGTGCCACCAGTGAAGTTGACAGTGTTAAAAACATTCAGTACTTC.

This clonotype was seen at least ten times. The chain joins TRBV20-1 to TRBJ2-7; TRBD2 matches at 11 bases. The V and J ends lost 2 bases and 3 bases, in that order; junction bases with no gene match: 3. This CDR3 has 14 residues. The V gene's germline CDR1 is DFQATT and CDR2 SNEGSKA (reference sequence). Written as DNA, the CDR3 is TGCAGTGCTAGATCCGGGACTAGCGGCTACGAGCAGTACTTC. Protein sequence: CSARSGTSGYEQYF.

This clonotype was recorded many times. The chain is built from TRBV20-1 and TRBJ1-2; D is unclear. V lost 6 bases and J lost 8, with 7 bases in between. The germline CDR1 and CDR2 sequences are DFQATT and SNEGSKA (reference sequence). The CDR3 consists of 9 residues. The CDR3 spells CSATVGYTF. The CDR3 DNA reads TGCAGTGCCACCGTAGGCTACACCTTC.

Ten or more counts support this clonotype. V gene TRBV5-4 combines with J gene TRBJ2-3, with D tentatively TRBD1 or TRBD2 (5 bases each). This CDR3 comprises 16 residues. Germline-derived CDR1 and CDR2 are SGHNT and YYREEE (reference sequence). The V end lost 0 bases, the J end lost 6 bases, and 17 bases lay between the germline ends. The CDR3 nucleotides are TGTGCCAGCAGCTTGGCCTCGACCGGGACCGGGGATACGCAGTATTTT. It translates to CASSLASTGTGDTQYF.

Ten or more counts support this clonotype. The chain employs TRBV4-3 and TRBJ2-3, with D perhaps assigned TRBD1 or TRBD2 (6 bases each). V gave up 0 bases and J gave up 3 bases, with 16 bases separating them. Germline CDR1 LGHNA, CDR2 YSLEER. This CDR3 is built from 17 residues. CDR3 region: CASSQDRGTPITDTQYF. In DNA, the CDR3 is TGCGCCAGCAGCCAAGATCGGGGGACACCCATAACAGATACGCAGTATTTT.